The clone carrying this T cell receptor (beta chain) was seen a few times. Its antigen is unidentified. CDR3 size: 14 residues. Germline V gives CDR1 SGDLS, CDR2 YYNGEE. The V and J ends lost 3 bases and 3 bases, in that order; junction bases with no gene match: 1. The entry originates in a study of cytomegalovirus exposure and HLA in healthy donors. It was the approximately 120-subject validation cohort, separate from the approximately 680-subject first cohort, to which the donors belonged. Whole-study findings and limits: Using the classifier, cytomegalovirus status was reportedly diagnosed with high specificity and sensitivity. Cytomegalovirus association was assigned to more than 150 TCR beta chains.

The protocol was immunoSEQ multiplex PCR, while the TCRdb copy is restricted to in-frame clones and leaves out a portion. Here the sample spans about 150,000 clones, approximately 84% being singletons. The sequenced material came from PBMCs. V and J are TRBV9 and TRBJ2-3, with 10 bases that match TRBD2. This sequence was found in a young man in good health and CMV-seropositive. The CDR3 nucleotides read TGTGCCAGCAGCGAACTAGCGGGAACAGATACGCAGTATTTT. Translating gives CASSELAGTDTQYF.